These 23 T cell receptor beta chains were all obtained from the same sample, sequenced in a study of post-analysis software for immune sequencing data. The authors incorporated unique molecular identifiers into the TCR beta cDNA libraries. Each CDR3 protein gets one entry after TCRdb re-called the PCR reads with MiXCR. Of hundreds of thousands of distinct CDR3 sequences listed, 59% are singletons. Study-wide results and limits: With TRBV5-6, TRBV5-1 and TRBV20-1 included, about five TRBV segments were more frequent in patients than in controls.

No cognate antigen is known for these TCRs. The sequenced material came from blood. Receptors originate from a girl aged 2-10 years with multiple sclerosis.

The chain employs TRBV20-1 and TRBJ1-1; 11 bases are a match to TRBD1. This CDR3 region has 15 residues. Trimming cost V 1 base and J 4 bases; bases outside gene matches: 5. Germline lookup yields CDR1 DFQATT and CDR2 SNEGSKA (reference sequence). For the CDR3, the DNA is TGCAGTGCTAGAGGGGGGGACAGGGGGTTCACTGAAGCTTTCTTT. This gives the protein CSARGGDRGFTEAFF.

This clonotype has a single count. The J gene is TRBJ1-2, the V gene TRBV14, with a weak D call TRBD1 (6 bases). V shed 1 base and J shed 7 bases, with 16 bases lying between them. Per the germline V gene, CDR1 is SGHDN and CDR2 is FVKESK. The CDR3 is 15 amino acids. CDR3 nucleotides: TGTGCCAGCAGCCAAGTAGGACAGATTGAGGTTGGCTACACCTTC. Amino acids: CASSQVGQIEVGYTF.

CDR3 sequence: CASTGTGPKTDTQYF. The CDR3 DNA is TGTGCCAGCACCGGGACAGGCCCAAAAACGGATACGCAGTATTTT. The J gene is TRBJ2-3, the V gene TRBV12-3 or TRBV12-4; TRBD1 agrees at 8 bases. V shed 7 bases, J shed 6 bases, and the junction held 12 bases outside the gene matches. The length of the CDR3 is 15 residues.

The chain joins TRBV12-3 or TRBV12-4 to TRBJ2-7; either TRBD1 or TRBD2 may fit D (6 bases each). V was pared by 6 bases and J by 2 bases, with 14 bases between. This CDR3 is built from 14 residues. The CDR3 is CASSPPGAPYEQYF. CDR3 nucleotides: TGTGCCAGCAGCCCTCCGGGGGCCCCCTACGAGCAGTACTTC.

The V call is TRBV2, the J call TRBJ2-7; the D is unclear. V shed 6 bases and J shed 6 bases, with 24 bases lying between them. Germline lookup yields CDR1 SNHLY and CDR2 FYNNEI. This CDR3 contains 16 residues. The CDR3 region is CASRVISRPSGAEQYF. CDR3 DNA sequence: TGTGCCAGCAGGGTGATTAGCCGACCTTCGGGCGCCGAGCAGTACTTC. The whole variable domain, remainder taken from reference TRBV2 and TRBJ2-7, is EPEVTQTPSHQVTQMGQEVILRCVPISNHLYFYWYRQILGQKVEFLVSFYNNEISEKSEIFDDQFSVERPDGSNFTLKIRSTKLEDSAMYFCASRVISRPSGAEQYFGPGTRLTVT.

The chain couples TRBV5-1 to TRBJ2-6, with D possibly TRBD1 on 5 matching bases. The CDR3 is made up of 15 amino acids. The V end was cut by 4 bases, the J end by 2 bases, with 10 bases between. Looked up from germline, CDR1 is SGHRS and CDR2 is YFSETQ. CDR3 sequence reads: CASSMGRTGANVLTF. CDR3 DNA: TGCGCCAGCAGCATGGGGCGCACTGGGGCCAACGTCCTGACTTTC.

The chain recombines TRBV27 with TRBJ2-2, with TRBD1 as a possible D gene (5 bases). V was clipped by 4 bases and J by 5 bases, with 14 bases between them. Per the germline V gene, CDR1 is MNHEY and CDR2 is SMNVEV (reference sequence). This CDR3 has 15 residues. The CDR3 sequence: CASSWTRLGTGELFF. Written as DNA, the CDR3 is TGTGCCAGCAGTTGGACACGCCTAGGGACCGGGGAGCTGTTTTTT.

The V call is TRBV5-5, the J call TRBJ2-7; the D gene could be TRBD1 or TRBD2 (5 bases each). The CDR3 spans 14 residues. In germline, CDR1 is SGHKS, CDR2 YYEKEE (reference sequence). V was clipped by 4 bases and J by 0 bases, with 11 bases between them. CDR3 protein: CASSLRGNSYEQYF. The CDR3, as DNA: TGTGCCAGCAGCCTCCGGGGCAACTCCTACGAGCAGTACTTC.

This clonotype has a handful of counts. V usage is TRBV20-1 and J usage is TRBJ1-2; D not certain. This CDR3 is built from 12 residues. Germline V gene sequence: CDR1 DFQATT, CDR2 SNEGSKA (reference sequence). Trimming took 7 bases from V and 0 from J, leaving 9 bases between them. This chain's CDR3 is CSGLAANYGYTF. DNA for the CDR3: TGCAGTGGGTTAGCGGCTAACTATGGCTACACCTTC.

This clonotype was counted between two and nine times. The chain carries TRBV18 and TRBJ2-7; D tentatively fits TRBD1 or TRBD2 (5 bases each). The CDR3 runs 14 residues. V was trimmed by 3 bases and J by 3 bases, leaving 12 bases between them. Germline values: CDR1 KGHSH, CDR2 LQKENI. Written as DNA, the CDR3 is TGTGCCAGCTCACCGCTGGGGACCAACTACGAGCAGTACTTC. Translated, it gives CASSPLGTNYEQYF.

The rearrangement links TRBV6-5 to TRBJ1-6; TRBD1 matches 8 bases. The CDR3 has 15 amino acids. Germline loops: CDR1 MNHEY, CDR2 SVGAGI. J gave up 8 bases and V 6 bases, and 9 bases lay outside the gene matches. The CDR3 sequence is CASRDPGQVYSPLHF. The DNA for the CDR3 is TGTGCCAGCAGAGATCCGGGACAGGTCTATTCACCCCTCCACTTT.

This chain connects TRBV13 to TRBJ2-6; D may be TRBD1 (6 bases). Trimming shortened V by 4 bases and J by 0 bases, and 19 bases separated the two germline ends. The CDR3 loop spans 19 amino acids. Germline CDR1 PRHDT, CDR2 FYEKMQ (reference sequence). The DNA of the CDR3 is TGTGCCAGCAGCTATCCCCGCAGGGGAGTCCCCTCTGGGGCCAACGTCCTGACTTTC. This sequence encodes CASSYPRRGVPSGANVLTF.

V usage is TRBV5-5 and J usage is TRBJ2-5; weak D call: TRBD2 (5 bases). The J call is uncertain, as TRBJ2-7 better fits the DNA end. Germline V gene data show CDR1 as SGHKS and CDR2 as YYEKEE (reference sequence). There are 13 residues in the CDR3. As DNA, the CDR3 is TGTGCCAGCAGCTTGGTACGGGATCTCGAGCAGTACTTC. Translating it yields CASSLVRDLEQYF.

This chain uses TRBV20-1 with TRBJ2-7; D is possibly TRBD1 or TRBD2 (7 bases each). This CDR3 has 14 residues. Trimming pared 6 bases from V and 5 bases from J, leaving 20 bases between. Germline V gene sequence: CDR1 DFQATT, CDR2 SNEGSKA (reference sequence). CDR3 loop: CSAPSTGRADEQYF. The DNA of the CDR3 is TGCAGTGCCCCGTCGACAGGGAGGGCGGACGAGCAGTACTTC.

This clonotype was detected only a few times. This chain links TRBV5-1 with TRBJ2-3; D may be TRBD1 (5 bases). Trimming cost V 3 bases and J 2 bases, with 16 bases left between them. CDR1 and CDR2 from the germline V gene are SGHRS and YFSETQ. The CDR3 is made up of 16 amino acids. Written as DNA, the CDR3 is TGCGCCAGCAGCTCGGGTGACAGCATCTTCACAGATACGCAGTATTTT. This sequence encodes CASSSGDSIFTDTQYF.

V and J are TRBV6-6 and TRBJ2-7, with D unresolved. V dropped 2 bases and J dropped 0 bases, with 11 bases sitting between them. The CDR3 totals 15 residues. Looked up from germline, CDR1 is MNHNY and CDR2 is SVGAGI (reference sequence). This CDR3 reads CASSYMGLGSYEQYF. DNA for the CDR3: TGTGCCAGCAGTTACATGGGGTTGGGCTCCTACGAGCAGTACTTC.

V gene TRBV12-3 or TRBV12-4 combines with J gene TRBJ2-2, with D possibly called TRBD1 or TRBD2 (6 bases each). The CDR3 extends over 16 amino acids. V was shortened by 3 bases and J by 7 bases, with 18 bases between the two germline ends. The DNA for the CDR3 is TGTGCCAGCAGTTTGGGGGGCTGGGGGCAAGTCGGGGAGCTGTTTTTT. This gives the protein CASSLGGWGQVGELFF.

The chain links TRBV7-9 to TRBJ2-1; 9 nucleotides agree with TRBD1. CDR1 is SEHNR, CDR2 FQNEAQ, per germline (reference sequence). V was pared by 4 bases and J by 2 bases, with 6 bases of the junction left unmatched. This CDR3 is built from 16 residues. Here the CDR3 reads CASSSDRDRAYNEQFF. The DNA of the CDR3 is TGTGCCAGCAGCTCTGACCGGGACAGGGCCTACAATGAGCAGTTCTTC.

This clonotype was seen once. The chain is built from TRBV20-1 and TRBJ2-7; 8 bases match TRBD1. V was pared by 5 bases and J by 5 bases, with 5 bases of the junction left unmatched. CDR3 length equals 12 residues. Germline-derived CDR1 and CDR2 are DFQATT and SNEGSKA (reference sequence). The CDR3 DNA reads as TGCAGTGCTGTGGACAGGGCCCACGAGCAGTACTTC. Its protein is CSAVDRAHEQYF.

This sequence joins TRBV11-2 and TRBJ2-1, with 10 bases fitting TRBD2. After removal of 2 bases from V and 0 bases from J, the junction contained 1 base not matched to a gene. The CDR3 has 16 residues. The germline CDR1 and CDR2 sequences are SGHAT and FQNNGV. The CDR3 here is CASSLTSGTSYNEQFF. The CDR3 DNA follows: TGTGCCAGCAGCTTAACTAGCGGGACCTCCTACAATGAGCAGTTCTTC. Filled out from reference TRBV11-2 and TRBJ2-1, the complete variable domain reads EAGVAQSPRYKIIEKRQSVAFWCNPISGHATLYWYQQILGQGPKLLIQFQNNGVVDDSQLPKDRFSAERLKGVDSTLKIQPAKLEDSAVYLCASSLTSGTSYNEQFFGPGTRLTVL.

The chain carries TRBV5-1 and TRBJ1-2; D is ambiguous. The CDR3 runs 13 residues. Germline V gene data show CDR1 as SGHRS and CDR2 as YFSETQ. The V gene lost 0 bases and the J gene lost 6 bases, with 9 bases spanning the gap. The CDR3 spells CASSLGGIDGYTF. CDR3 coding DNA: TGCGCCAGCAGCTTGGGAGGAATAGATGGCTACACCTTC.

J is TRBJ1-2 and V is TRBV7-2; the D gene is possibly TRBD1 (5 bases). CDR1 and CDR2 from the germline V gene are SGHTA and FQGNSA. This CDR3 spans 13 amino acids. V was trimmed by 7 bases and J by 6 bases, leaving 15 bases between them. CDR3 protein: CASTPGAGHGYTF. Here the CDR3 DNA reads TGTGCCAGCACCCCGGGTGCGGGGCATGGCTACACCTTC.

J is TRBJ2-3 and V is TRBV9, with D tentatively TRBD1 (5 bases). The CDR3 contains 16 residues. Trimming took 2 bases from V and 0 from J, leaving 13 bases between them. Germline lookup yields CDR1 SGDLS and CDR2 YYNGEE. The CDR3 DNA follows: TGTGCCAGCAGCGTCGACAGTGGAGCTAGCACAGATACGCAGTATTTT. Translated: CASSVDSGASTDTQYF.